This T cell receptor beta chain is from a study of beta chain features in type 1 diabetes. Expressed TCRB transcripts were sequenced after all isolated RNA was converted to cDNA. Assay: immunoSEQ multiplex PCR; the TCRdb copy retains only in-frame clones and omits some. The table includes around 500,000 clones, more than 9.5% detected once. CDR1 and CDR2 (germline): SGHRS, YFSETQ. V lost 4 bases and J 5 bases, leaving 16 bases between the germline ends. This CDR3 contains 15 residues. The chain links TRBV5-1 to TRBJ2-1; D ambiguous. The sample consisted of naive CD4+ T cells from blood. The receptor's source is a woman younger than 30 in good health. The CDR3 nucleotides read TGCGCCAGCAGCCTAAAACCCGGGTCCGACAATGAGCAGTTCTTC. This encodes CASSLKPGSDNEQFF.